Listed here are 10 T cell receptor beta chains from one sample, sequenced in a study of blood T cell repertoires in COVID-19. The data were produced by immunoSEQ multiplex PCR, yet TCRdb's version contains in-frame clones alone and is incomplete. Among about 400,000 clones listed, around 89% were seen once. The source material was peripheral blood. These receptors came from a woman in her 30s with acute or convalescent COVID-19.

This chain joins TRBV18 and TRBJ2-7; D is possibly TRBD1 (6 bases). V lost 3 bases and J lost 6, with 12 bases in between. The CDR3 consists of 13 residues. Germline V lookup: CDR1 KGHSH, CDR2 LQKENI. The DNA of the CDR3 is TGTGCCAGCTCACCGGACAGATCCGGCGAGCAGTACTTC. It is translated as CASSPDRSGEQYF.

V is TRBV30 and J is TRBJ2-7, with 9 bases aligning to TRBD1. The J segment lost 5 bases and the V segment lost 7 bases, leaving 6 bases of the junction unmatched. The CDR3 is 12 residues long. CDR1 is GTSNPN and CDR2 is SVGIG in the germline V gene (reference sequence). The CDR3 nucleotides read TGTGCCTTAGGACAGGGGAGGGACGAGCAGTACTTC. Encoded protein: CALGQGRDEQYF. Using reference TRBV30 and TRBJ2-7 for the parts outside the CDR3, the full variable domain is SQTIHQWPATLVQPVGSPLSLECTVEGTSNPNLYWYRQAAGRGLQLLFYSVGIGQISSEVPQNLSASRPQDRQFILSSKKLLLSDSGFYLCALGQGRDEQYFGPGTRLTVT.

The J gene is TRBJ2-2, the V gene TRBV11-3, with TRBD2 matching 16 bases. Germline V gene sequence: CDR1 SGHNT, CDR2 YENEEA. The CDR3 sequence is 19 residues long. Germline trimming cut 5 bases from V and 1 base from J; bases unmatched to any gene: 7. As DNA, the CDR3 is TGTGCCAGCAGCCAGGGACTAGCGGGGGGGCTGCTGAACACCGGGGAGCTGTTTTTT. It translates to CASSQGLAGGLLNTGELFF.

This clone was counted only a few times. The J gene is TRBJ2-1, the V gene TRBV6-5; 7 positions match TRBD1. The CDR3 has 13 residues. Germline CDR1 is MNHEY and CDR2 is SVGAGI. V lost 5 bases and J lost 4; bases outside the gene matches: 2. The CDR3 loop is CASSRDSYNEQFF. Written as DNA, the CDR3 is TGTGCCAGCAGTCGGGACAGTTACAATGAGCAGTTCTTC.

This chain connects TRBV27 to TRBJ2-1, with 9 bases identical to TRBD1. The V and J ends lost 6 bases and 5 bases, in that order; junction bases with no gene match: 8. CDR1 and CDR2 from the germline V gene are MNHEY and SMNVEV (reference sequence). The CDR3 contains 15 residues. In nucleotides, the CDR3 is TGTGCCAGCAGGTCGCTGGGACAGGGTAACAATGAGCAGTTCTTC. Encoded protein: CASRSLGQGNNEQFF.

The CDR3: CASSLGQDRVGNEQYF. The CDR3 region has the DNA TGTGCCAGCAGCCTGGGACAGGATCGTGTCGGGAACGAGCAGTACTTC. V usage is TRBV7-8 and J usage is TRBJ2-7; the match to TRBD1 covers 8 bases. The V gene's germline CDR1 is SGHVS and CDR2 FQNEAQ. CDR3 length: 16 residues. V lost 5 bases and J lost 5; bases outside the gene matches: 14.

The chain uses TRBV27 and TRBJ2-5; TRBD2 matches 7 bases. The CDR3 contains 15 residues. With 6 bases clipped from V and 5 bases from J, the junction kept 12 bases outside the gene matches. CDR1 and CDR2 from the germline V gene are MNHEY and SMNVEV (reference sequence). The chain's CDR3 is CASSRRAGGWETQYF. DNA for the CDR3: TGTGCCAGCAGCCGACGGGCCGGGGGGTGGGAGACCCAGTACTTC.

CDR3 sequence: CASSLAGQRGKETQYF. CDR3 in DNA: TGTGCCAGCAGCTTAGCGGGTCAGCGGGGAAAAGAGACCCAGTACTTC. The chain combines TRBV7-9 with TRBJ2-5; 7 bases are shared with TRBD2. Germline assignment: CDR1 SEHNR and CDR2 FQNEAQ (reference sequence). The V and J ends lost 0 bases and 3 bases, in that order; junction bases with no gene match: 7. The CDR3 runs 16 residues.

The genes are TRBV11-2 and TRBJ2-7; TRBD1 matches 8 bases. The germline V gene encodes CDR1 SGHAT and CDR2 FQNNGV. CDR3 length equals 13 residues. The V gene end was trimmed by 3 bases and the J gene end by 2 bases; junction bases not matched to a gene: 0. The CDR3 here is CASSLTGAYEQYF. Here the CDR3 DNA reads TGTGCCAGCAGCTTGACAGGGGCCTACGAGCAGTACTTC.

CDR3 DNA sequence: TGTGCCATCAGTGAGTCGACTGCCTTAGTAACACAGTTCTTC. This sequence encodes CAISESTALVTQFF. This sequence joins TRBV10-3 and TRBJ2-1; no clear D gene. Looked up from germline, CDR1 is ENHRY and CDR2 is SYGVKD. The V end was cut by 0 bases, the J end by 13 bases, with 16 bases between. This CDR3 has 14 amino acids.